This TCR beta chain emerged from a study of response to subunit inactivated influenza vaccine. The CDR3 covers 15 residues. Trimming at V came to 8 bases and at J to 6 bases, leaving 10 bases not matched to a gene. Germline V gene data show CDR1 as MNHEY and CDR2 as SMNVEV (reference sequence). TCRdb re-analysed the RT-PCR reads in MiXCR, keeping a single row per CDR3 protein. There are approximately 730,000 distinct CDR3 sequences in the sample; approximately 15% occur only once, and less than 9% lies in the top ten. The sample in question was PBMCs from blood, obtained around 14 days before vaccination. The source of this sequence is a man between 45 and 60 years old who received an inactivated influenza vaccine. This rearrangement joins TRBV27 to TRBJ2-1; 10 bases are a match to TRBD2. The CDR3 DNA reads TGTGCCAGCTCGCTCAGCGGGGGGGTATCCAATGAGCAGTTCTTC. It translates to CASSLSGGVSNEQFF.